What follows are 9 T cell receptor beta chains derived from one specimen sequenced in a study of T cell responses to AZD1222 COVID-19 vaccine. The method was immunoSEQ multiplex PCR; TCRdb's version includes in-frame clones alone and lacks a portion of them. The sample lists roughly 250,000 clones, over 90% occurring once. Material: peripheral blood, obtained on day 0 of AZD1222 vaccination. The receptors here all came from an adult in good health.

This sequence joins TRBV19 and TRBJ2-2, with a weak D call TRBD1 (5 bases). The germline V gene encodes CDR1 LNHDA and CDR2 SQIVND (reference sequence). V gave up 4 bases and J gave up 5 bases, with 11 bases separating them. This CDR3 is built from 14 residues. CDR3 region: CASSKQAVTGELFF. The CDR3 DNA follows: TGTGCCAGTAGTAAACAGGCCGTTACCGGGGAGCTGTTTTTT. Looking up the rest from reference TRBV19 and TRBJ2-2 gives the full variable domain: DGGITQSPKYLFRKEGQNVTLSCEQNLNHDAMYWYRQDPGQGLRLIYYSQIVNDFQKGDIAEGYSVSREKKESFPLTVTSAQKNPTAFYLCASSKQAVTGELFFGEGSRLTVL.

The rearrangement links TRBV6-6 to TRBJ2-2, with TRBD2 matching over 15 bases. The ends lost 5 bases at V and 6 bases at J; junction bases unmatched: 7. Germline V gene sequence: CDR1 MNHNY, CDR2 SVGAGI (reference sequence). CDR3 length equals 17 residues. For the CDR3, the DNA is TGTGCCAGCAGTCAACCCCGGACTAGCGGGAGGGCCGGGGAGCTGTTTTTT. The encoded protein is CASSQPRTSGRAGELFF.

The chain is built from TRBV10-3 and TRBJ1-5; D is unclear. CDR1 ENHRY and CDR2 SYGVKD come from the germline V gene. CDR3 length equals 15 residues. Trimming shortened V by 5 bases and J by 0 bases, and 11 bases separated the two germline ends. CDR3 nucleotide sequence: TGTGCCATCAGTAGCGATGGGCTTAGCAATCAGCCCCAGCATTTT. It specifies CAISSDGLSNQPQHF.

The CDR3 sequence is CASSFPGGGYTF. CDR3 coding DNA: TGTGCCAGCAGCTTTCCTGGGGGCGGCTACACCTTC. The chain couples TRBV12-3 or TRBV12-4 to TRBJ1-2, with a weak D call TRBD1 (6 bases). V was pared by 6 bases and J by 8 bases, with 13 bases between. The CDR3 length is 12 residues.

This clone was detected only once. V is TRBV4-2 and J is TRBJ1-4; 10 nucleotides line up with TRBD1. V lost 4 bases, J lost 8 bases, and 7 bases stayed unmatched. CDR1 is LGHNA, CDR2 YNFKEQ, per germline. The CDR3 runs to 15 residues. The CDR3 sequence: CASSRSGQGSEKLFF. DNA for the CDR3: TGTGCCAGCAGCCGTTCGGGACAGGGGAGCGAAAAACTGTTTTTT.

The rearrangement uses TRBV18 and TRBJ2-7; unclear D gene. Per germline, CDR1 KGHSH and CDR2 LQKENI. The CDR3 is 13 amino acids. The V end lost 4 bases, the J end lost 3 bases, and 10 bases lay between the germline ends. CDR3 loop: CASSLPTLYEQYF. In DNA, the CDR3 is TGTGCCAGCTCACTACCGACCCTCTACGAGCAGTACTTC.

The J gene is TRBJ1-2, the V gene TRBV18; 11 bases match TRBD1. This CDR3 is 15 amino acids long. V gave up 4 bases and J gave up 7 bases; unmatched junction bases: 8. The germline V gene encodes CDR1 KGHSH and CDR2 LQKENI. The CDR3 here is CASSLRDRGMSGYTF. The CDR3 coding sequence is TGTGCCAGCTCACTACGGGACAGGGGGATGAGTGGCTACACCTTC.

The V and J genes are TRBV7-2 and TRBJ2-3; D gene unclear. The V end was cut by 0 bases, the J end by 2 bases, with 9 bases between. The V gene's germline CDR1 is SGHTA and CDR2 FQGNSA. The CDR3 spans 15 residues. The CDR3 protein is CASSLAALLTDTQYF. CDR3 sequence (DNA): TGTGCCAGCAGCTTAGCGGCTCTCCTCACAGATACGCAGTATTTT.

The chain couples TRBV5-4 to TRBJ2-2; 11 nucleotides align to TRBD1. Losses at the gene ends were 6 bases for V and 7 bases for J; bases not matched to a gene: 11. CDR3 size: 16 residues. Germline CDR1 SGHNT, CDR2 YYREEE (reference sequence). This CDR3 reads CASTRSGTGGIGELFF. The CDR3, as DNA: TGTGCCAGCACGCGGTCCGGGACAGGGGGGATCGGGGAGCTGTTTTTT.